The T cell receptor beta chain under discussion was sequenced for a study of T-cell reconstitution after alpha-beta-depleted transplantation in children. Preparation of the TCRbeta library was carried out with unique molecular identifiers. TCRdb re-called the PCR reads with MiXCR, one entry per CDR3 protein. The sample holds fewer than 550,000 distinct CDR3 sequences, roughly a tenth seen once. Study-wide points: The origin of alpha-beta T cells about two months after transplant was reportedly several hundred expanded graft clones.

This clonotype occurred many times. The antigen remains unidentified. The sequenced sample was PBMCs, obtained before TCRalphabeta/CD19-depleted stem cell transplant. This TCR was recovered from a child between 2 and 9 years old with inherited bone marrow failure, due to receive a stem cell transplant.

CDR3 nucleotides: TGTGCCAGCAGCTTATACCACACAGGTTACAATGAGCAGTTCTTC. It is translated as CASSLYHTGYNEQFF. The chain carries TRBV7-9 and TRBJ2-1; weak D call: TRBD1 (5 bases). With 2 bases removed from V and 4 bases from J, the gap between germline ends came to 12 bases. The CDR3 has 15 amino acids. Per the germline V gene, CDR1 is SEHNR and CDR2 is FQNEAQ (reference sequence).